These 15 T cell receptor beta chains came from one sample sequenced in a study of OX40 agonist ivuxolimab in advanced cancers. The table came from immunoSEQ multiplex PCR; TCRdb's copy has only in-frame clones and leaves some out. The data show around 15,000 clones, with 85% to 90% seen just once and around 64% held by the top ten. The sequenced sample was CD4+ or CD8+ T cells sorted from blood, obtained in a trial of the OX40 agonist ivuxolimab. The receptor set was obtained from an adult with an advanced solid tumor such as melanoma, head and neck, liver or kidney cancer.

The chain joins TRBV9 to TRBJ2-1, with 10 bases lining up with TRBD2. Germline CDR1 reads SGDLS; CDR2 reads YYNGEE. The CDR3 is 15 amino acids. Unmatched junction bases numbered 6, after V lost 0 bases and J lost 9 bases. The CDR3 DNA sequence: TGTGCCAGCAGCGTAGGGACTAGCGGCGGCACTGAGCAGTTCTTC. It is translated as CASSVGTSGGTEQFF.

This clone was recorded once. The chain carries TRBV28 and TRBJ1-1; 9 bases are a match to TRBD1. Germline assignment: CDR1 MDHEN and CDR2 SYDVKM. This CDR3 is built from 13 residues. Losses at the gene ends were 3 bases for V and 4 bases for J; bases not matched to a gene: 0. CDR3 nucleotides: TGTGCCAGCAGTTTGACAGGGGGCACTGAAGCTTTCTTT. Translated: CASSLTGGTEAFF.

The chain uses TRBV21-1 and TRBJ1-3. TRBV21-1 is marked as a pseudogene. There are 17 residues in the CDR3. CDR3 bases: TGTGCCAGCAGCAATCGGGTCAGGGAGGTCTCTGGAAACACCATATATTTT. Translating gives CASSNRVREVSGNTIYF.

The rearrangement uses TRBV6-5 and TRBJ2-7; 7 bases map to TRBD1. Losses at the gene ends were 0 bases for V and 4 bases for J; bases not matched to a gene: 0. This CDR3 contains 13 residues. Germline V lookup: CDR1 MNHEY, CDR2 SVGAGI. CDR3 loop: CASSYSQGYEQYF. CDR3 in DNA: TGTGCCAGCAGTTACTCACAGGGGTACGAGCAGTACTTC.

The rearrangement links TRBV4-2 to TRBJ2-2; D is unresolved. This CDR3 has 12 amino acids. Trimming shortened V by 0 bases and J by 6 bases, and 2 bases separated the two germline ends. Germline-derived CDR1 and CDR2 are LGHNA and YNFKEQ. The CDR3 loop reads CASSQDPGELFF. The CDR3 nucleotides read TGTGCCAGCAGCCAAGATCCCGGGGAGCTGTTTTTT.

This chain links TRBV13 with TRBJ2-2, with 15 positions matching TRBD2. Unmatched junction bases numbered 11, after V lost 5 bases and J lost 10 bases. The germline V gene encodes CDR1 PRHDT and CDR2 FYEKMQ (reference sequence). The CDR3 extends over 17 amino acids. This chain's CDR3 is CASSQPGLAGGPVELFF. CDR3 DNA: TGTGCCAGCAGCCAGCCGGGACTAGCGGGAGGTCCCGTGGAGCTGTTTTTT. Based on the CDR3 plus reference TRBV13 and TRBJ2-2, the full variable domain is AAGVIQSPRHLIKEKRETATLKCYPIPRHDTVYWYQQGPGQDPQFLISFYEKMQSDKGSIPDRFSAQQFSDYHSELNMSSLELGDSALYFCASSQPGLAGGPVELFFGEGSRLTVL.

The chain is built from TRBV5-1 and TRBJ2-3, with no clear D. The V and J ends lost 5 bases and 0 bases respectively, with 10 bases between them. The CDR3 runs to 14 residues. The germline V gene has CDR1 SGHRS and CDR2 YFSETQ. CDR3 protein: CASSSRYSTDTQYF. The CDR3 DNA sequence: TGCGCCAGCAGTAGCAGGTATAGCACAGATACGCAGTATTTT.

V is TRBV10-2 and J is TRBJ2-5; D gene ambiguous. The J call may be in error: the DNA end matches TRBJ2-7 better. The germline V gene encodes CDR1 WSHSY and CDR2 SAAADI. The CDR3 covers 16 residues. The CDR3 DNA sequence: TGCGCCAGCAGTGAGATCGGACCCGGTTCCCTCTACGAGCAGTACTTC. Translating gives CASSEIGPGSLYEQYF.

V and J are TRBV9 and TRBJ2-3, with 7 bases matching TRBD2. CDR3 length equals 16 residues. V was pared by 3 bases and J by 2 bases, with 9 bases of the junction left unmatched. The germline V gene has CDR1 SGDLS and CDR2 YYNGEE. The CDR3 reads CASSANTGGLTDTQYF. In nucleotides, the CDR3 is TGTGCCAGCAGCGCAAATACGGGGGGACTCACAGATACGCAGTATTTT.

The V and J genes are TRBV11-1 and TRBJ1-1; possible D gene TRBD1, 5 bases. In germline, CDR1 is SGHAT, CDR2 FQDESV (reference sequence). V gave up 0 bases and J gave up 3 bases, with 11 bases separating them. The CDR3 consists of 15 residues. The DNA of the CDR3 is TGTGCCAGCAGCTTAGCCCGGGGAGGGGACACTGAAGCTTTCTTT. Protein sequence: CASSLARGGDTEAFF.

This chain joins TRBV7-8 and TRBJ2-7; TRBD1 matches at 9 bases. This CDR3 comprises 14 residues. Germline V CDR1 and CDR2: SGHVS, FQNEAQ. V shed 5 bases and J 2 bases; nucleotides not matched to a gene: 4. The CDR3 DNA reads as TGTGCCAGCAGCCCATGGACAGGGGCCTACGAGCAGTACTTC. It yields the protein CASSPWTGAYEQYF.

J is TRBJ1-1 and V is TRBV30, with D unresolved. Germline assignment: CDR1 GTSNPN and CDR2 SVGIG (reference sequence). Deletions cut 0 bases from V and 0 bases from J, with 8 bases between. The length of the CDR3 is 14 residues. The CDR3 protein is CAWSVWVLNTEAFF. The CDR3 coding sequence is TGTGCCTGGAGTGTATGGGTTCTGAACACTGAAGCTTTCTTT.

In nucleotides, the CDR3 is TGTGCCAGCAGCTTAGACAGGGTTCGCACTGAAGCTTTCTTT. Translated: CASSLDRVRTEAFF. This chain joins TRBV7-8 and TRBJ1-1; the D gene is possibly TRBD1 (6 bases). V lost 1 base, J lost 4 bases, and 10 bases lay in between. This CDR3 has 14 amino acids. CDR1 and CDR2 (germline): SGHVS, FQNEAQ.

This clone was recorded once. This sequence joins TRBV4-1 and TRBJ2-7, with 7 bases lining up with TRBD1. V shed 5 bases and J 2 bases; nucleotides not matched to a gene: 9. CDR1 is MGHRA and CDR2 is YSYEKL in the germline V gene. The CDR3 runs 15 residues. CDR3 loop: CASSFRQGAAYEQYF. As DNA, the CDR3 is TGCGCCAGCAGCTTCCGACAGGGAGCGGCCTACGAGCAGTACTTC.

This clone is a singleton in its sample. The CDR3 loop is CASSPLGLGTEAFF. DNA of the CDR3: TGCGCCAGCAGCCCCCTAGGTTTGGGGACTGAAGCTTTCTTT. This sequence joins TRBV5-1 and TRBJ1-1, with D unresolved. Germline loops: CDR1 SGHRS, CDR2 YFSETQ. Trimming cost V 4 bases and J 5 bases, with 15 bases left between them. CDR3 length: 14 amino acids.